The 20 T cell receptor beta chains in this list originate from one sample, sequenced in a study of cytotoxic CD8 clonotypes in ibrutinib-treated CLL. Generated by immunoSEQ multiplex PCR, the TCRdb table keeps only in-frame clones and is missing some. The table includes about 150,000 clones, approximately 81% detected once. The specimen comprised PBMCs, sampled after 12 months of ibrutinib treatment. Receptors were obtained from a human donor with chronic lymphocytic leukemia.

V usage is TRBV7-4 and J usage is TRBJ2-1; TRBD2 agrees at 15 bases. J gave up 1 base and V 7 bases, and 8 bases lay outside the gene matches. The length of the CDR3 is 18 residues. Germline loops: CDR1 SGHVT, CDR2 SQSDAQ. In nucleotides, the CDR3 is TGTGCCAGCACCCTAGGACTAGCGGGAGGGCGATCCTACAATGAGCAGTTCTTC. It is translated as CASTLGLAGGRSYNEQFF.

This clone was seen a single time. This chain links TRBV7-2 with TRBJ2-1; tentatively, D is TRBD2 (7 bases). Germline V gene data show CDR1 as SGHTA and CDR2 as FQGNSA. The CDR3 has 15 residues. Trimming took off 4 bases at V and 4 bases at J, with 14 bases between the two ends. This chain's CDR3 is CASSSWTRGYNEQFF. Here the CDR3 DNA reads TGTGCCAGCAGCTCTTGGACTAGGGGGTACAATGAGCAGTTCTTC.

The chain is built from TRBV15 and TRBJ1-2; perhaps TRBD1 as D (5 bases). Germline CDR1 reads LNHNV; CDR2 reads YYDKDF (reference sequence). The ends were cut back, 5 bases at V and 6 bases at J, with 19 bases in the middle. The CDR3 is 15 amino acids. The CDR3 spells CATSSFWGSSDGYTF. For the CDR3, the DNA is TGTGCCACCAGCTCCTTTTGGGGGAGTAGCGATGGCTACACCTTC.

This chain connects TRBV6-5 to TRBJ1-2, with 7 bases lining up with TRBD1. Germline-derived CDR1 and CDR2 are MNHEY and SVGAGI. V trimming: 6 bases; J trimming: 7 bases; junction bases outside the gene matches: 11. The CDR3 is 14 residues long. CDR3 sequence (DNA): TGTGCCAGCAGCCCTACCCCGACAGGGTCTGGCTACACCTTC. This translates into CASSPTPTGSGYTF.

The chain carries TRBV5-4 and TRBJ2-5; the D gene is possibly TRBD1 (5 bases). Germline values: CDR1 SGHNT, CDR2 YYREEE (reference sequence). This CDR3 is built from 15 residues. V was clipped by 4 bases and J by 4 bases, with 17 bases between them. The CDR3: CASSPVLGPGETQYF. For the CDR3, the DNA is TGTGCCAGCAGCCCAGTTTTGGGGCCCGGAGAGACCCAGTACTTC.

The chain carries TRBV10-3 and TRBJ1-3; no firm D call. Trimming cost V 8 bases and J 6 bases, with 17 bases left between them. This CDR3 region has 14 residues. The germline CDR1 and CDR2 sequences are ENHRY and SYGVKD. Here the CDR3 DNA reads TGTGCCATCGAACCTGGGCCTACCGAAAACACCATATATTTT. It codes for CAIEPGPTENTIYF.

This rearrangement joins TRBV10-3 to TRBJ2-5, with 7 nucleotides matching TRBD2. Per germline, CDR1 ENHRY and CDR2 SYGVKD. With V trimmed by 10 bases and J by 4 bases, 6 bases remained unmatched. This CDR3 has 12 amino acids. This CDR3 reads CATRAGLETQYF. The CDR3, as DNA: TGTGCCACCAGAGCGGGACTAGAGACCCAGTACTTC.

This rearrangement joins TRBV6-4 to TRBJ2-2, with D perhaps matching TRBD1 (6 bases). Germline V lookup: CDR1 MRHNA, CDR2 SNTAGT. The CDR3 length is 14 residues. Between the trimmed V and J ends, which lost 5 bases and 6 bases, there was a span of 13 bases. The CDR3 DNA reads TGTGCCAGCAGTCGACAGGTTATAGCCGGGGAGCTGTTTTTT. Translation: CASSRQVIAGELFF.

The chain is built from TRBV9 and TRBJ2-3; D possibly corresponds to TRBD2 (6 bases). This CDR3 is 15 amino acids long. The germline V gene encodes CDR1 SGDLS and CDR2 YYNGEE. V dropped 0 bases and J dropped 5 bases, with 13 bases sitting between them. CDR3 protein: CASSVGAGPQDTQYF. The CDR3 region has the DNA TGTGCCAGCAGCGTAGGGGCGGGACCACAAGATACGCAGTATTTT.

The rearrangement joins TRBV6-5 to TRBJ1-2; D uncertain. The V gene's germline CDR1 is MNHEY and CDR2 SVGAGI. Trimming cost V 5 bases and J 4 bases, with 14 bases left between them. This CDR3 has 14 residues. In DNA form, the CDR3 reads TGTGCCAGCAGTCGCGAGAAGGTCGGCTATGGCTACACCTTC. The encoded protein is CASSREKVGYGYTF.

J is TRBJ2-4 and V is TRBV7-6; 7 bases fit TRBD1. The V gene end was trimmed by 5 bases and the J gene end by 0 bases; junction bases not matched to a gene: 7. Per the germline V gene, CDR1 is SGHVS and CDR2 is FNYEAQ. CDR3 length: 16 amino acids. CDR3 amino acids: CASSKGAELAKNIQYF. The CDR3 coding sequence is TGTGCCAGCAGCAAGGGGGCAGAGCTAGCCAAAAACATTCAGTACTTC.

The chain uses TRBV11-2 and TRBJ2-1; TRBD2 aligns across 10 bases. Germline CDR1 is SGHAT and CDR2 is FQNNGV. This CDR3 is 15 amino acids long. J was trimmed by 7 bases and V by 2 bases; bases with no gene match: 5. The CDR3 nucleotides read TGTGCCAGCAGCTTAATCCTAGCGGGAGTTAATGAGCAGTTCTTC. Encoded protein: CASSLILAGVNEQFF.

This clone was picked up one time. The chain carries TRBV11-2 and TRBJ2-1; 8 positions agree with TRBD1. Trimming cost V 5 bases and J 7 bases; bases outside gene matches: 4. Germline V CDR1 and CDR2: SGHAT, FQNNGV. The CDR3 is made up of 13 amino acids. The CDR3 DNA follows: TGTGCCAGCAGCCAGGACAGGGCGAATGAGCAGTTCTTC. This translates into CASSQDRANEQFF.

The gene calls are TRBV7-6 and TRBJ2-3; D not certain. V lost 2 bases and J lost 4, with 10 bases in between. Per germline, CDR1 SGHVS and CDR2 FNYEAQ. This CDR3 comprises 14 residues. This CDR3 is CASSLSLTADTQYF. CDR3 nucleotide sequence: TGTGCCAGCAGCTTATCCCTCACTGCAGATACGCAGTATTTT.

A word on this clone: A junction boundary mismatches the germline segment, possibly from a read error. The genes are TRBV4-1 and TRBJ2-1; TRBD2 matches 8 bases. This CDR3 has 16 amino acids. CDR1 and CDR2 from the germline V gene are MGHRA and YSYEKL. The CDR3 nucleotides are TGCGCCAGCAGCCAAGATCGTCGGGAGGGCCTTACCCCCCCGGTCTTC. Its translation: CASSQDRREGLTPPVF.

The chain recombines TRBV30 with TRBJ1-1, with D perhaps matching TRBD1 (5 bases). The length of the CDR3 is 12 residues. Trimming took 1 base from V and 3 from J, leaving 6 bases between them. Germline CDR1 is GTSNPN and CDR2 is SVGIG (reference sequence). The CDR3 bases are TGTGCCTGGAGTGCGGGGGACACTGAAGCTTTCTTT. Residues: CAWSAGDTEAFF.

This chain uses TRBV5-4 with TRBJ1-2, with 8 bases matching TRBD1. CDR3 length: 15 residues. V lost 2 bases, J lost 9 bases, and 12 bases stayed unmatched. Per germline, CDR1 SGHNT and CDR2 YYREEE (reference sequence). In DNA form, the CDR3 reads TGTGCCAGCAGCTTTCGAACGGGACAGGCTGACCGCTACACCTTC. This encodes CASSFRTGQADRYTF.

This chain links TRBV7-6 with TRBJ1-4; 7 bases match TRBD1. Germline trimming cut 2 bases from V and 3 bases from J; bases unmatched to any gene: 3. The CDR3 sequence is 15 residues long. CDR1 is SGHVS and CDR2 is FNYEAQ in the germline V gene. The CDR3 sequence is CASSLSRGANEKLFF. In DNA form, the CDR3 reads TGTGCCAGCAGCTTAAGCAGGGGGGCTAATGAAAAACTGTTTTTT.

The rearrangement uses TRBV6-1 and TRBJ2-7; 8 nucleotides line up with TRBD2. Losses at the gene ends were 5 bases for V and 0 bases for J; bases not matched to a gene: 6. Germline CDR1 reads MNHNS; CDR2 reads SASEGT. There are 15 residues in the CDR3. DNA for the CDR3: TGTGCCAGCAGTAAGCGGGAGTTCAGCTCCTACGAGCAGTACTTC. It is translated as CASSKREFSSYEQYF.

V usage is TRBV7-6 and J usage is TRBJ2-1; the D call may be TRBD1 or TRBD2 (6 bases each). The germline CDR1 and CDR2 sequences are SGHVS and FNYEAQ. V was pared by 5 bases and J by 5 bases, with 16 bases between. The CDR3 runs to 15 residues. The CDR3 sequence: CASSTRLGGHNEQFF. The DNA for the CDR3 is TGTGCCAGCAGCACCCGCCTGGGGGGCCACAATGAGCAGTTCTTC.